A single T cell receptor (beta chain) is shown here with its context. The data were obtained in a study of cytomegalovirus exposure and HLA in healthy donors. It was with 60 Vbeta and 13 Jbeta primers that the PCR ran. The method was immunoSEQ multiplex PCR; TCRdb's version includes in-frame clones alone and lacks a portion of them. The sample gives some 170,000 clones, around 80% of which show up once; 3.5% to 5% is in the top ten. Sequenced sample: PBMCs. The TCR originated in a man between 35 and 55 years old in good health and CMV-seronegative.

The CDR3 protein is CASSDTGTGGNSPLHF. The CDR3 bases are TGTGCCAGCAGCGACACCGGGACAGGGGGAAATTCACCCCTCCACTTT. The rearrangement joins TRBV9 to TRBJ1-6; TRBD1 aligns across 11 bases. This CDR3 has 16 residues. The V segment lost 3 bases and the J segment 7 bases; nucleotides outside the gene matches: 6. Per germline, CDR1 SGDLS and CDR2 YYNGEE.